The sample holds a few counts of the clone carrying this T cell receptor beta chain. These data are taken from a study of T cells after yellow fever vaccination. TCRdb redid the calling of the 5' RACE reads with MiXCR, one entry per CDR3 protein. The sample includes hundreds of thousands of distinct CDR3 sequences, 20% to 25% of them seen just once. The CDR3 sequence is 15 residues long. Trimming removed 5 bases from V and 8 bases from J; junction bases left unmatched: 9. Germline lookup yields CDR1 MDHEN and CDR2 SYDVKM. The input for sequencing was PBMCs, taken 20 to 25 days after the first yellow fever vaccination. The receptor was isolated from a man aged 18 to 35 who received the YFV17D yellow fever vaccine. The V call is TRBV28, the J call TRBJ2-1, with 10 bases that match TRBD2. The CDR3 sequence: CASSPQRGGLYEQFF. The CDR3, as DNA: TGTGCCAGCAGTCCGCAGCGGGGGGGCCTATATGAGCAGTTCTTC. The whole variable domain, filled in from reference TRBV28 and TRBJ2-1, reads DVKVTQSSRYLVKRTGEKVFLECVQDMDHENMFWYRQDPGLGLRLIYFSYDVKMKEKGDIPEGYSVSREKKERFSLILESASTNQTSMYLCASSPQRGGLYEQFFGPGTRLTVL.